What follows are 24 T cell receptor beta chains derived from one specimen sequenced in a study of shared clonotypes between healthy human individuals. Generated by immunoSEQ multiplex PCR, the TCRdb table keeps only in-frame clones and is missing some. This table holds approximately 240,000 clones, under 80% found once. Material: memory CD4+ T cells sorted from blood. Subset specified: CD45RA-negative fraction. These receptors came from a man aged 25-45 years in good health.

The chain is built from TRBV10-1 and TRBJ1-2; D is unclear. Trimming left V 0 bases short and J 6 bases short, with 8 bases between. CDR3 length: 13 amino acids. Germline CDR1 WNHNN, CDR2 SYGVQD (reference sequence). CDR3 DNA sequence: TGCGCCAGCAGTGAGTCAGGTCGCAATGGCTACACCTTC. Its translation: CASSESGRNGYTF.

CDR3 nucleotides: TGTGCCAGAACCCTATTCTGGGACAGGGATGGGGATGAGCAGTTCTTC. Protein: CARTLFWDRDGDEQFF. The chain recombines TRBV5-3 with TRBJ2-1, with 9 bases lining up with TRBD1. TRBV5-3 is an ORF; its function is uncertain. This CDR3 has 16 residues. J gave up 8 bases and V 6 bases, and 15 bases lay outside the gene matches.

The sample holds a few counts of this clone. J is TRBJ2-7 and V is TRBV29-1, with D perhaps matching TRBD2 (6 bases). From germline, CDR1 is SQVTM and CDR2 ANQGSEA. The V gene lost 7 bases and the J gene lost 4 bases, with 17 bases spanning the gap. This CDR3 comprises 13 residues. CDR3 nucleotides: TGCAGCGCCGGGCCTGGGGGAGGATACGAGCAGTACTTC. As protein: CSAGPGGGYEQYF.

This clone was observed a handful of times. The rearrangement joins TRBV9 to TRBJ2-1, with TRBD2 identical over 7 bases. Trimming removed 1 base from V and 7 bases from J; junction bases left unmatched: 14. Germline CDR1 SGDLS, CDR2 YYNGEE. CDR3 length: 17 amino acids. In DNA, the CDR3 is TGTGCCAGCAGCGTATTCATGAGTGAGCTAGCGGTGAATGAGCAGTTCTTC. Its translation: CASSVFMSELAVNEQFF.

The rearrangement links TRBV6-5 to TRBJ1-2; D is perhaps TRBD1 (5 bases). V was shortened by 2 bases and J by 5 bases, with 9 bases between the two germline ends. CDR1 and CDR2 from the germline V gene are MNHEY and SVGAGI. The CDR3 loop spans 13 amino acids. The DNA for the CDR3 is TGTGCCAGCAGTTACGCAGGGAGGTATGGCTACACCTTC. This gives the protein CASSYAGRYGYTF.

The V gene is TRBV11-3, the J gene TRBJ2-3, with D uncertain. Trimming cost V 4 bases and J 6 bases, with 14 bases left between them. Germline assignment: CDR1 SGHNT and CDR2 YENEEA. This CDR3 is 14 amino acids long. The CDR3 here is CASSSRTAGDTQYF. The CDR3 DNA follows: TGTGCCAGCAGCTCGCGGACCGCCGGGGATACGCAGTATTTT.

The V and J genes are TRBV27 and TRBJ2-3; 8 nucleotides line up with TRBD1. This CDR3 comprises 15 residues. CDR1 is MNHEY, CDR2 SMNVEV, per germline (reference sequence). Losses at the gene ends were 6 bases for V and 3 bases for J; bases not matched to a gene: 8. CDR3 sequence: CASSQRGQGTDTQYF. CDR3 DNA sequence: TGTGCCAGCAGCCAACGAGGACAGGGAACAGATACGCAGTATTTT.

The V gene is TRBV7-2, the J gene TRBJ2-7; maybe TRBD1 (7 bases). Trimming removed 3 bases from V and 3 bases from J, with 15 bases in between. CDR3 length equals 15 residues. The germline V gene has CDR1 SGHTA and CDR2 FQGNSA. The CDR3 is CASSLGGGGYYEQYF. CDR3 DNA: TGTGCCAGCAGCTTGGGCGGAGGGGGCTACTACGAGCAGTACTTC.

This clone came up a few times. The V gene is TRBV6-5, the J gene TRBJ1-1, with D possibly TRBD1 on 5 matching bases. The ends were cut back, 9 bases at V and 5 bases at J, with 16 bases in the middle. The CDR3 length is 13 residues. The germline gives CDR1 MNHEY, CDR2 SVGAGI. The CDR3 sequence: CASLGGGRTEAFF. The CDR3 DNA reads TGTGCCAGTCTCGGGGGAGGGAGAACTGAAGCTTTCTTT.

The rearrangement links TRBV19 to TRBJ2-4, with TRBD2 matching over 11 bases. CDR1 and CDR2 (germline): LNHDA, SQIVND (reference sequence). The CDR3 is made up of 16 amino acids. Losses at the gene ends were 5 bases for V and 0 bases for J; bases not matched to a gene: 3. The CDR3 loop reads CASSRGLAGAKNIQYF. Written as DNA, the CDR3 is TGTGCCAGTAGTCGAGGACTAGCGGGAGCCAAAAACATTCAGTACTTC.

Concerning this clone: The sample contains more than one DNA sequence encoding this CDR3. The chain uses TRBV6-5 and TRBJ2-5; the D is unclear. The CDR3 consists of 11 residues. V was pared by 2 bases and J by 4 bases, with 2 bases between. Looked up from germline, CDR1 is MNHEY and CDR2 is SVGAGI. Written as DNA, the CDR3 is TGTGCCAGCAGTTACCGAGAGACCCAGTACTTC. The encoded protein is CASSYRETQYF.

The chain combines TRBV6-4 with TRBJ1-2, with 7 bases fitting TRBD1. Per the germline V gene, CDR1 is MRHNA and CDR2 is SNTAGT. This CDR3 is built from 13 residues. J gave up 7 bases and V 5 bases, and 7 bases lay outside the gene matches. CDR3 sequence reads: CASSQTGDGGYTF. The CDR3 DNA reads as TGTGCCAGCAGTCAAACAGGGGACGGTGGCTACACCTTC.

For the CDR3, the DNA is TGTTGTGCGGGAGCTCCGAACACCGGGGAGCTGTTTTTT. Amino acids: CCAGAPNTGELFF. The rearrangement uses TRBV5-8 and TRBJ2-2; TRBD2 matches at 7 bases. Germline CDR1 SGHTS, CDR2 YDEGEE. There are 13 residues in the CDR3.

The table lists this clone with a few counts. Other DNA sequences in the same sample also yield this CDR3. The chain couples TRBV11-2 to TRBJ2-1; D is uncertain. In germline, CDR1 is SGHAT, CDR2 FQNNGV. This CDR3 contains 15 residues. The ends were cut back, 0 bases at V and 3 bases at J, with 9 bases in the middle. The CDR3: CASSLERTNYNEQFF. The CDR3 DNA follows: TGTGCCAGCAGCTTAGAACGGACCAACTACAATGAGCAGTTCTTC.

The chain carries TRBV7-3 and TRBJ2-3; 8 bases match TRBD1. V dropped 4 bases and J dropped 4; count of bases not matched to a gene: 13. The CDR3 length is 17 residues. Germline CDR1 is SGHTA and CDR2 is FQGTGA. The DNA for the CDR3 is TGTGCCAGCAGCTCCCAGGGGGCTTTGCCCGGTTCAGATACGCAGTATTTT. This sequence encodes CASSSQGALPGSDTQYF. Drawing the rest from reference TRBV7-3 and TRBJ2-3, the complete variable domain is GAGVSQTPSNKVTEKGKYVELRCDPISGHTALYWYRQSLGQGPEFLIYFQGTGAADDSGLPNDRFFAVRPEGSVSTLKIQRTERGDSAVYLCASSSQGALPGSDTQYFGPGTRLTVL.

The chain employs TRBV12-1 and TRBJ1-5. TRBV12-1 constitutes a pseudogene. The CDR3 is made up of 13 amino acids. Here the CDR3 reads CASSLSSDQPQHF. DNA of the CDR3: TGTGCCAGCAGCTTGAGTTCTGATCAGCCCCAGCATTTT.

The rearrangement links TRBV4-1 to TRBJ2-2; the D gene is possibly TRBD2 (6 bases). Germline V CDR1 and CDR2: MGHRA, YSYEKL. This CDR3 comprises 19 residues. The germline V and J ends were trimmed by 2 bases and 3 bases, with 22 bases remaining between them. The CDR3 sequence: CASSQPMTRAARDTGELFF. In DNA, the CDR3 is TGCGCCAGCAGCCAACCTATGACTAGGGCCGCCAGGGACACCGGGGAGCTGTTTTTT.

This clone was detected a few times. The V gene is TRBV6-1, the J gene TRBJ1-2; possible D gene TRBD1, 6 bases. The CDR3 length is 15 residues. Germline V gives CDR1 MNHNS, CDR2 SASEGT. Deletions cut 4 bases from V and 1 base from J, with 13 bases between. For the CDR3, the DNA is TGTGCCAGCAGTGTGAGGGGGGTGGGTAACTATGGCTACACCTTC. Translated, it gives CASSVRGVGNYGYTF.

This chain links TRBV5-1 with TRBJ1-4, with no clear D. V was pared by 0 bases and J by 2 bases, with 8 bases between. This CDR3 has 15 residues. The V gene's germline CDR1 is SGHRS and CDR2 YFSETQ. The CDR3 is CASSLAVPTNEKLFF. The CDR3 coding sequence is TGCGCCAGCAGCTTGGCGGTACCGACTAATGAAAAACTGTTTTTT.

The chain couples TRBV7-2 to TRBJ2-5, with D perhaps given as TRBD1 or TRBD2 (5 bases each). V was cut by 5 bases and J by 4 bases, with 17 bases left in between. Germline CDR1 is SGHTA and CDR2 is FQGNSA. The CDR3 is 15 residues long. CDR3 in DNA: TGTGCCAGCAGCCAAAGGGTTGACGGGGCAGAGACCCAGTACTTC. Translated, it gives CASSQRVDGAETQYF.

The V gene is TRBV5-1, the J gene TRBJ2-7; possible D gene TRBD2, 6 bases. CDR3 length: 15 amino acids. CDR1 and CDR2 (germline): SGHRS, YFSETQ. Between the trimmed V and J ends, which lost 0 bases and 3 bases, there was a span of 13 bases. The CDR3 sequence is CASSLGLAINYEQYF. CDR3 DNA: TGCGCCAGCAGCTTGGGGCTAGCGATCAACTACGAGCAGTACTTC. The full variable domain, in which reference TRBV5-1 and TRBJ2-7 provide the parts outside the CDR3, is KAGVTQTPRYLIKTRGQQVTLSCSPISGHRSVSWYQQTPGQGLQFLFEYFSETQRNKGNFPGRFSGRQFSNSRSEMNVSTLELGDSALYLCASSLGLAINYEQYFGPGTRLTVT.

V is TRBV2 and J is TRBJ1-5; TRBD1 might be the D (6 bases). Looked up from germline, CDR1 is SNHLY and CDR2 is FYNNEI. The CDR3 is 12 amino acids. V shed 6 bases and J shed 7 bases, with 10 bases lying between them. Here the CDR3 reads CASRGGEQPQHF. DNA of the CDR3: TGTGCCAGCAGAGGGGGGGAGCAGCCCCAGCATTTT.

The gene calls are TRBV27 and TRBJ2-4; 9 nucleotides align to TRBD2. V shed 2 bases and J 3 bases; nucleotides not matched to a gene: 8. The CDR3 contains 17 residues. Germline V lookup: CDR1 MNHEY, CDR2 SMNVEV (reference sequence). The CDR3 is CASSLGLAGMVKNIQYF. The CDR3 DNA reads as TGTGCCAGCAGTTTAGGTCTAGCGGGAATGGTCAAAAACATTCAGTACTTC.

The V and J genes are TRBV5-1 and TRBJ1-4; 7 nucleotides line up with TRBD1. Germline values: CDR1 SGHRS, CDR2 YFSETQ. The CDR3 loop spans 15 amino acids. The J segment lost 5 bases and the V segment lost 4 bases, leaving 8 bases of the junction unmatched. The CDR3 here is CASSPSGTVNEKLFF. CDR3 bases: TGCGCCAGCAGCCCCTCCGGGACAGTGAATGAAAAACTGTTTTTT.